The clone carrying this TCR beta chain was seen a few times. The sample contains more than one DNA sequence encoding this CDR3. This CDR3 region has 15 residues. Per the germline V gene, CDR1 is MNHEY and CDR2 is SVGAGI. With V trimmed by 5 bases and J by 4 bases, 8 bases remained unmatched. Each sample had two DNA replicates, 0.5 ug blood or about 1.5 ug tissue. Sequenced by immunoSEQ multiplex PCR; TCRdb stores in-frame clones only, minus some. This repertoire shows 25,000 to 35,000 clones, more than 80% found once; its top ten account for 12%. The record originates from a study of early stage breast cancer tumors.

This TCR was sampled from a person in their sixties with breast cancer. Sequenced input: blood. The V gene is TRBV6-5, the J gene TRBJ2-7; TRBD1 agrees at 10 bases. Here the CDR3 reads CASSPTGQGLYEQYF. CDR3 in DNA: TGTGCCAGCAGTCCGACGGGACAGGGGCTTTACGAGCAGTACTTC.